The rows below give T cell receptor beta chains drawn from one sample of a study of cytomegalovirus exposure and HLA in healthy donors. The data were produced by immunoSEQ multiplex PCR, yet TCRdb's version contains in-frame clones alone and is incomplete. The sample has 80,000 to 100,000 clones, roughly 87% seen once. What was sequenced was PBMCs. These receptors all come from a woman between 25 and 40 years old in good health and CMV-seronegative. Each CDR3 is given with its conserved first and last residue. The D gene is left open where the match is weak. Rows may omit the clone size; those that give it use once, few, many or a size class.

few,TRBJ1-1,NA,TRBV5-4,CASSLTVNTEAFF,TGTGCCAGCAGCTTGACAGTGAACACTGAAGCTTTCTTT
few,TRBJ2-7,NA,TRBV7-9,CASSLDPGFLGSEQYF,TGTGCCAGCAGCTTAGACCCGGGTTTCTTGGGTTCCGAGCAGTACTTC
few,TRBJ1-1,NA,TRBV19,CASRRYPGGSEAFF,TGTGCCAGTAGGAGGTACCCTGGTGGGAGTGAAGCTTTCTTT
NA,TRBJ2-3,NA,TRBV7-2,CASSSVLRDTQYF,TGTGCCAGCAGCTCCGTATTGAGAGATACGCAGTATTTT
NA,TRBJ2-7,NA,TRBV5-1,CASSLHGGESYEQYF,TGCGCCAGCAGCTTGCACGGCGGGGAGTCCTACGAGCAGTACTTC
NA,TRBJ2-7,NA,TRBV7-9,CASSPRQFYEQYF,TGTGCCAGCAGCCCCCGACAGTTCTACGAGCAGTACTTC
NA,TRBJ1-1,NA,TRBV7-3,CASRRQAYTEAFF,TGTGCCAGCAGACGACAGGCCTACACTGAAGCTTTCTTT
NA,TRBJ2-7,NA,TRBV7-8,CASSDLTSGYYEQYF,TGTGCCAGCAGCGATCTAACGAGCGGATACTACGAGCAGTACTTC
NA,TRBJ2-7,TRBD2,TRBV27,CASSFTSGRHETYEQYF,TGTGCCAGCAGTTTTACTAGCGGGAGGCATGAAACCTACGAGCAGTACTTC
NA,TRBJ1-4,NA,TRBV5-1,CASSRNPPGGTNEKLFF,TGCGCCAGCAGCCGAAACCCCCCGGGGGGCACTAATGAAAAACTGTTTTTT
NA,TRBJ1-2,TRBD1,TRBV4-2,CASSQHGGQGFYGYTF,TGTGCCAGCAGCCAGCACGGGGGACAGGGGTTTTATGGCTACACCTTC
NA,TRBJ2-2,TRBD1,TRBV5-4,CASSSNTGGATGELFF,TGTGCCAGCAGCTCCAATACAGGGGGCGCCACCGGGGAGCTGTTTTTT
NA,TRBJ1-1,NA,TRBV4-3,CASSLRGAHSEAFF,TGCGCCAGCAGCCTGCGGGGGGCGCATAGTGAAGCTTTCTTT
NA,TRBJ1-2,TRBD1,TRBV5-4,CASSLDGQGSSYTF,TGTGCCAGCAGCCTAGACGGACAGGGGAGTAGCTACACCTTC
NA,TRBJ2-7,NA,TRBV5-1,CASSPRTDSYEQYF,TGCGCCAGCAGCCCGAGGACTGACTCCTACGAGCAGTACTTC
NA,TRBJ1-3,NA,TRBV19,CASSTGVPSGNTIYF,TGTGCCAGTAGTACAGGGGTGCCCTCTGGAAACACCATATATTTT
NA,TRBJ2-5,NA,TRBV19,CASSSGAETQYF,TGTGCCAGTAGTTCGGGAGCAGAGACCCAGTACTTC
once,TRBJ2-5,TRBD1,TRBV10-3,CAISNGQGETQYF,TGTGCCATCAGCAACGGACAGGGGGAGACCCAGTACTTC
NA,TRBJ1-3,TRBD1,TRBV28,CASSFEPNRGDTIYF,TGTGCCAGCAGTTTTGAACCCAACAGGGGAGACACCATATATTTT
NA,TRBJ2-3,NA,TRBV5-4,CASSRPDYHSTDTQYF,TGTGCCAGCAGCCGACCGGACTACCATAGCACAGATACGCAGTATTTT
NA,TRBJ1-2,TRBD1,TRBV11-2,CASGGAGTGPYGYTF,TGTGCCAGCGGGGGGGCCGGGACAGGGCCCTATGGCTACACCTTC
NA,TRBJ2-1,NA,TRBV5-6,CASSTTPPGEQFF,TGTGCCAGCAGTACAACTCCACCGGGTGAGCAGTTCTTC
NA,TRBJ1-6,NA,TRBV10-3,CAIGGRTQNNNSPLHF,TGTGCCATCGGAGGGCGGACGCAGAACAATAATTCACCCCTCCACTTT
once,TRBJ1-1,NA,TRBV14,CASSQAWPMNTEAFF,TGTGCCAGCAGCCAAGCATGGCCCATGAACACTGAAGCTTTCTTT
NA,TRBJ1-1,NA,TRBV29-1,CSVDSLFGASNTEAFF,TGCAGCGTTGACAGTTTATTTGGGGCTTCGAACACTGAAGCTTTCTTT
NA,TRBJ2-7,TRBD2,TRBV9,CASSVATGGYEQYF,TGTGCCAGCAGCGTAGCTACGGGGGGATACGAGCAGTACTTC
NA,TRBJ2-1,NA,TRBV27,CASSLGGVLEGNEQFF,TGTGCCAGCAGTTTAGGGGGAGTGTTGGAGGGCAATGAGCAGTTCTTC
NA,TRBJ1-1,NA,TRBV7-3,CASSIKPGRDAFF,TGTGCCAGCAGCATCAAGCCGGGGAGGGACGCTTTCTTT
NA,TRBJ2-1,TRBD1,TRBV5-1,CASSLDRGNEQFF,TGCGCCAGCAGCTTGGACAGGGGAAATGAGCAGTTCTTC
NA,TRBJ1-2,TRBD1,TRBV15,CATSRDGTGLLYGYTF,TGTGCCACCAGCAGAGATGGGACAGGGCTCCTCTATGGCTACACCTTC
NA,TRBJ1-1,NA,TRBV5-1,CASHKPGGPGTEAFF,TGCGCCAGCCACAAACCCGGGGGTCCTGGGACTGAAGCTTTCTTT
once,TRBJ1-1,TRBD1,TRBV28,CASSFQEGAGTEAFF,TGTGCCAGCAGTTTTCAAGAGGGGGCTGGAACTGAAGCTTTCTTT
NA,TRBJ2-3,NA,TRBV15,CATSRGLTSTDTQYF,TGTGCCACCAGCAGGGGACTTACTAGCACAGATACGCAGTATTTT
NA,TRBJ1-1,NA,TRBV2,CASSADTNTEAFF,TGTGCCAGCAGTGCAGACACTAACACTGAAGCTTTCTTT
NA,TRBJ2-7,TRBD2,TRBV29-1,CSVLRLAGGPGHEQYF,TGCAGCGTTCTCCGACTAGCGGGAGGGCCGGGTCACGAGCAGTACTTC
once,TRBJ2-1,TRBD2,TRBV5-1,CASSLTAGVHEQFF,TGCGCCAGCAGCTTGACAGCGGGGGTACATGAGCAGTTCTTC
NA,TRBJ2-7,NA,TRBV7-9,CASSPGYEQYF,TGTGCCAGCAGCCCAGGGTACGAGCAGTACTTC
once,TRBJ2-7,TRBD2,TRBV5-4,CASTIETSGRREQYF,TGTGCCAGCACGATCGAGACTAGCGGCCGGCGGGAGCAGTACTTC
once,TRBJ1-5,NA,TRBV5-5,CASSLTVYSNQPQHF,TGTGCCAGCAGCCTGACAGTTTATAGCAATCAGCCCCAGCATTTT
few,TRBJ2-7,NA,TRBV7-6,CASSFQGDYEQYF,TGTGCCAGCAGCTTCCAAGGGGACTACGAGCAGTACTTC
NA,TRBJ1-4,TRBD1,TRBV19,CASSTGTADEKLFF,TGTGCCAGTAGCACCGGGACAGCTGATGAAAAACTGTTTTTT